This T cell receptor (beta chain) originates from a study of blood T cell repertoires in COVID-19. Across the whole study: There were acute and convalescent COVID-19 samples, and they came from the United States, Italy and Spain.

Individuals drawn from under 30 US areas were about 18 to 100 years old. Repertoires were generated with immunoSEQ multiplex PCR, while TCRdb's copy carries only in-frame clones and drops some. The table records fewer than 450,000 clones, 85% to 90% of them present only once. The V gene lost 5 bases and the J gene lost 0 bases, with 14 bases spanning the gap. From germline, CDR1 is SGHTA and CDR2 FQGNSA. This CDR3 region has 16 residues. The genes are TRBV7-2 and TRBJ2-1, with D possibly being TRBD2 (7 bases). This TCR derives from a young woman who had recovered from COVID-19. The specimen sequenced was PBMCs or T cells enriched from blood (not recorded which). The CDR3 spells CASSPAGAHSYNEQFF. In DNA form, the CDR3 reads TGTGCCAGCAGCCCGGCGGGGGCCCACTCCTACAATGAGCAGTTCTTC.